Listed here are 23 T cell receptor beta chains from one sample, sequenced in a study of blood T cells in healthy people across ages. PCR was performed a second time for about 7 to 11 cycles using a sample-barcoded 5' primer and a J-beta primer mix. One entry per CDR3 protein results from TCRdb running MiXCR on the 5' RACE reads. The sample lists about 940,000 distinct CDR3 sequences; around 49% were seen once. Sequenced sample: blood. These receptors all stem from a man under 40 in good health.

The V and J genes are TRBV18 and TRBJ1-1, with a tentative D call TRBD1 (6 bases). Germline V lookup: CDR1 KGHSH, CDR2 LQKENI. The CDR3 totals 15 residues. V was trimmed by 2 bases and J by 4 bases, leaving 14 bases between them. The CDR3 protein is CASSPTEGGSTEAFF. The CDR3 nucleotides are TGTGCCAGCTCACCAACGGAAGGGGGGAGCACTGAAGCTTTCTTT.

This rearrangement joins TRBV10-3 to TRBJ1-2; 10 bases are shared with TRBD1. CDR1 and CDR2 (germline): ENHRY, SYGVKD. V dropped 8 bases and J dropped 7; count of bases not matched to a gene: 10. This CDR3 is built from 14 residues. The CDR3 region has the DNA TGTGCCATCTCCGGGACAGGGGCGTCTGGTGGCTACACCTTC. Protein sequence: CAISGTGASGGYTF.

The gene calls are TRBV3-1 and TRBJ1-2; 8 bases match TRBD1. The J segment lost 8 bases and the V segment lost 2 bases, leaving 4 bases of the junction unmatched. CDR1 is LGHDT and CDR2 is YNNKEL in the germline V gene (reference sequence). The CDR3 extends over 13 amino acids. DNA for the CDR3: TGTGCCAGCAGCCAACGGACAGGGACCGGCTACACCTTC. Its protein is CASSQRTGTGYTF.

To note about this clonotype: A junction end diverges from the germline sequence, so it may reflect a read error. The chain is built from TRBV5-1 and TRBJ1-2, with a weak D call TRBD1 (5 bases). CDR3 length: 14 amino acids. In germline, CDR1 is SGHRS, CDR2 YFSETQ. The CDR3 sequence: CASSSTGGNYGYTF. CDR3 bases: TGTGCCAGCAGCTCGACCGGGGGGAACTATGGCTACACCTTC.

The rearrangement links TRBV20-1 to TRBJ2-1; D not certain. Germline CDR1 is DFQATT and CDR2 is SNEGSKA (reference sequence). V shed 3 bases and J shed 5 bases, with 14 bases lying between them. This CDR3 contains 14 residues. CDR3 in DNA: TGCAGTGCTAGGGGAAGCGTCTTCAACAATGAGCAGTTCTTC. Protein sequence: CSARGSVFNNEQFF.

This clonotype was found a few times. V usage is TRBV21-1 and J usage is TRBJ1-2. TRBV21-1 is an annotated pseudogene. The CDR3 is 15 amino acids. The CDR3 sequence: CASSKGGRGGYGYTF. DNA of the CDR3: TGTGCCAGCAGCAAAGGAGGAAGGGGAGGCTATGGCTACACCTTC.

This clonotype was observed many times. The genes are TRBV4-3 and TRBJ1-2; the D is unclear. The CDR3 runs to 13 residues. CDR1 is LGHNA and CDR2 is YSLEER in the germline V gene. V was pared by 0 bases and J by 4 bases, with 6 bases between. CDR3 in DNA: TGCGCCAGCAGCCAAGATATAGCCTATGGCTACACCTTC. It is translated as CASSQDIAYGYTF.

This clonotype was recorded at least ten times. The chain links TRBV4-2 to TRBJ2-1, with 9 bases matching TRBD2. Germline values: CDR1 LGHNA, CDR2 YNFKEQ. The CDR3 contains 13 residues. Trimming at V came to 4 bases and at J to 9 bases, leaving 4 bases not matched to a gene. The CDR3 is CASSRGGAGEQFF. The CDR3 DNA reads as TGTGCCAGCAGCCGCGGGGGGGCGGGTGAGCAGTTCTTC.

The chain is built from TRBV5-1 and TRBJ1-1; D may be TRBD1 (5 bases). Germline loops: CDR1 SGHRS, CDR2 YFSETQ. The CDR3 loop spans 15 amino acids. V shed 4 bases and J shed 8 bases, with 21 bases lying between them. CDR3 loop: CASSPTDSRRGEAFF. In nucleotides, the CDR3 is TGCGCCAGCAGCCCAACAGACAGTAGGCGGGGGGAAGCTTTCTTT.

This clonotype turned up a few times. V is TRBV6-5 and J is TRBJ1-6; perhaps TRBD1 as D (5 bases). CDR1 is MNHEY, CDR2 SVGAGI, per germline. The CDR3 is made up of 14 amino acids. Between the trimmed V and J ends, which lost 2 bases and 7 bases, there was a span of 9 bases. CDR3 protein: CASSYLQENSPLHF. The CDR3 nucleotides are TGTGCCAGCAGTTACCTACAGGAGAATTCACCCCTCCACTTT.

This chain joins TRBV20-1 and TRBJ2-7; TRBD1 aligns across 9 bases. CDR1 is DFQATT, CDR2 SNEGSKA, per germline (reference sequence). Trimming cost V 0 bases and J 0 bases; bases outside gene matches: 9. The CDR3 spans 17 residues. The CDR3: CSARDEFGDRDSYEQYF. As DNA, the CDR3 is TGCAGTGCTAGAGATGAATTTGGGGACAGGGACTCCTACGAGCAGTACTTC.

The gene calls are TRBV12-5 and TRBJ2-7; 8 bases match TRBD1. This CDR3 contains 13 residues. Germline V CDR1 and CDR2: LGHNT, FRNRAP. V lost 1 base to trimming and J lost 5 bases; unmatched junction nucleotides: 1. DNA for the CDR3: TGTGCTAGTGGTTTGGGACAGGGGAACGAGCAGTACTTC. Translating it yields CASGLGQGNEQYF.

The chain couples TRBV24-1 to TRBJ2-1; TRBD1 aligns across 7 bases. V dropped 4 bases and J dropped 0; count of bases not matched to a gene: 8. Germline CDR1 KGHDR, CDR2 SFDVKD. The CDR3 runs to 17 residues. In nucleotides, the CDR3 is TGTGCCACCAGTGACGCGACAGGGTTCAGCTCCTACAATGAGCAGTTCTTC. Translated, it gives CATSDATGFSSYNEQFF.

The chain uses TRBV7-8 and TRBJ2-7; TRBD1 agrees at 7 bases. The CDR3 is made up of 15 amino acids. The V gene's germline CDR1 is SGHVS and CDR2 FQNEAQ. Trimming cost V 1 base and J 2 bases; bases outside gene matches: 5. DNA of the CDR3: TGTGCCAGCAGCTTAGTACAGGGGAGAACCTACGAGCAGTACTTC. This translates into CASSLVQGRTYEQYF.

This chain uses TRBV7-2 with TRBJ2-5; D unresolved. Germline CDR1 SGHTA, CDR2 FQGNSA. Trimming took off 4 bases at V and 2 bases at J, with 11 bases between the two ends. This CDR3 has 14 residues. CDR3 coding DNA: TGTGCCAGCAGCTCCTCCTGGTTACAAGAGACCCAGTACTTC. Residues: CASSSSWLQETQYF. The full variable domain, rest sourced from reference TRBV7-2 and TRBJ2-5, is GAGVSQSPSNKVTEKGKDVELRCDPISGHTALYWYRQSLGQGLEFLIYFQGNSAPDKSGLPSDRFSAERTGGSVSTLTIQRTQQEDSAVYLCASSSSWLQETQYFGPGTRLLVL.

This clonotype was picked up a small number of times. The rearrangement uses TRBV4-1 and TRBJ2-1, with 8 bases that match TRBD1. CDR3 size: 16 residues. Unmatched junction bases numbered 10, after V lost 4 bases and J lost 5 bases. Germline V lookup: CDR1 MGHRA, CDR2 YSYEKL. CDR3 sequence reads: CASSRPDREVNNEQFF. CDR3 in DNA: TGCGCCAGCAGCCGGCCGGACAGGGAGGTAAACAATGAGCAGTTCTTC.

This clonotype was observed a few times. The J gene is TRBJ2-1, the V gene TRBV20-1; 8 nucleotides align to TRBD1. The V gene's germline CDR1 is DFQATT and CDR2 SNEGSKA (reference sequence). This CDR3 comprises 15 residues. Germline trimming cut 5 bases from V and 3 bases from J; bases unmatched to any gene: 9. CDR3 DNA sequence: TGCAGTGCTCAAACAGGGGGAGGTGGCTACAATGAGCAGTTCTTC. Protein sequence: CSAQTGGGGYNEQFF.

This clonotype was seen a handful of times. The chain has TRBV4-2 and TRBJ1-5, with a weak D call TRBD1 (5 bases). V gave up 5 bases and J gave up 3 bases, with 14 bases separating them. Looked up from germline, CDR1 is LGHNA and CDR2 is YNFKEQ. The CDR3 sequence is 15 residues long. The CDR3 coding sequence is TGTGCCAGCAGCATCCGTGCGGGGGACAATCAGCCCCAGCATTTT. Translation gives CASSIRAGDNQPQHF.

The chain couples TRBV4-1 to TRBJ2-1; no clear D gene. The CDR3 spans 15 residues. The ends were cut back, 3 bases at V and 2 bases at J, with 11 bases in the middle. Germline assignment: CDR1 MGHRA and CDR2 YSYEKL. The CDR3 bases are TGCGCCAGCAGCCACGAGGATGGCCCCTACAATGAGCAGTTCTTC. It specifies CASSHEDGPYNEQFF.

The chain employs TRBV7-9 and TRBJ1-6, with 7 bases that match TRBD1. Germline assignment: CDR1 SEHNR and CDR2 FQNEAQ (reference sequence). The CDR3 has 14 residues. J was trimmed by 6 bases and V by 5 bases; bases with no gene match: 4. The DNA for the CDR3 is TGTGCCAGCAGCCCGGGGACAGTTAATTCACCCCTCCACTTT. It codes for CASSPGTVNSPLHF.

CDR3 residues: CASSQAVLAGAKSLPTYEQYF. In DNA, the CDR3 is TGCGCCAGCAGCCAAGCTGTCCTAGCGGGGGCTAAATCCCTTCCCACCTACGAGCAGTACTTC. This chain links TRBV4-1 with TRBJ2-7, with 10 bases lining up with TRBD2. In germline, CDR1 is MGHRA, CDR2 YSYEKL. The J segment lost 2 bases and the V segment lost 1 base, leaving 20 bases of the junction unmatched. The CDR3 is 21 amino acids.

As for this clonotype: One end of the junction does not line up with germline, which may come from a read error. The CDR3 here is CAGSSRQGRGYTF. CDR3 DNA sequence: TGCGCCGGCAGCTCTCGACAGGGAAGGGGCTACACCTTC. The gene calls are TRBV5-1 and TRBJ1-2; TRBD1 matches 7 bases. From germline, CDR1 is SGHRS and CDR2 YFSETQ. This CDR3 is built from 13 residues.

The genes are TRBV5-6 and TRBJ2-3, with 7 nucleotides matching TRBD2. The V segment lost 4 bases and the J segment 0 bases; nucleotides outside the gene matches: 8. Germline V gene sequence: CDR1 SGHDT, CDR2 YYEEEE. The CDR3 is made up of 16 amino acids. CDR3 in DNA: TGTGCCAGCAGCGTCTTCCGGGGGGTAAGCACAGATACGCAGTATTTT. Protein sequence: CASSVFRGVSTDTQYF. The full variable domain, rest sourced from reference TRBV5-6 and TRBJ2-3, is DAGVTQSPTHLIKTRGQQVTLRCSPKSGHDTVSWYQQALGQGPQFIFQYYEEEERQRGNFPDRFSGHQFPNYSSELNVNALLLGDSALYLCASSVFRGVSTDTQYFGPGTRLTVL.